The clone carrying this T cell receptor (beta chain) was found once. This CDR3 has 12 amino acids. CDR1 and CDR2 (germline): SGHTA, FQGTGA. PCR was performed using 60 Vbeta and 13 Jbeta primers. Measured with immunoSEQ multiplex PCR; TCRdb has only the in-frame clones, and not every one. The repertoire holds some 150,000 clones, with over 60% as singletons. The entry originates in a study of cytomegalovirus exposure and HLA in healthy donors. J is TRBJ2-5 and V is TRBV7-3; 8 nucleotides match TRBD1. With the DNA end fitting TRBJ2-7 better, the J assignment may be wrong. Material: PBMCs. The TCR sequence derives from a young woman in good health and CMV-seronegative. This CDR3 reads CASSKTGGEQYF. CDR3 coding DNA: TGTGCCAGCAGCAAAACAGGGGGCGAGCAGTACTTC.